The rows below give T cell receptor beta chains drawn from one sample of a study of cytomegalovirus exposure and HLA in healthy donors. The assay was immunoSEQ multiplex PCR, and TCRdb's table has in-frame clones only and misses some. Of 150,000 to 200,000 clones in the sample, 82% were seen once. The sequenced sample was PBMCs. These receptor sequences come from a girl aged 2 to 10 in good health and CMV-seropositive. Each CDR3 is given with its conserved first and last residue. A D gene is named only where the DNA matches it firmly. A clone size is listed for some rows: how often the clone was seen (once, few, many), or a class if it is expanded.

V gene,D gene,J gene,clone size,CDR3 DNA,CDR3 protein
TRBV6-5,NA,TRBJ2-3,NA,TGTGCCAGCAGTTCTGTTCCGGGGGCAGATACGCAGTATTTT,CASSSVPGADTQYF
TRBV10-1,NA,TRBJ2-1,NA,TGCGCCAGCAGTGAGTCACGGCTAGCGCTATACCAGTTCTTC,CASSESRLALYQFF
TRBV6-6,TRBD1,TRBJ1-2,NA,TGTGCCAGCCTCCAGGGGGCGTGGGGCTACACCTTC,CASLQGAWGYTF
TRBV30,NA,TRBJ1-2,few,TGTGCCTGGAGTAGAGGAGGCGGTATGAATGGCTACACCTTC,CAWSRGGGMNGYTF
TRBV5-1,NA,TRBJ2-6,NA,TGCGCCAGCAGCTTGGCGGGCTCTGGGGCCAACGTCCCGACTTTC,CASSLAGSGANVPTF
TRBV18,NA,TRBJ1-1,NA,TGTGCCAGCTCACCACCGGGGAGACGGACTGAAGCTTTCTTT,CASSPPGRRTEAFF
TRBV28,TRBD1,TRBJ2-7,NA,TGTGCCAGCAGTTTTCCGGGACAGGGGGCCTACGAGCAGTACTTC,CASSFPGQGAYEQYF
TRBV30,NA,TRBJ1-2,NA,TGTGCCTGGAGCCCTTTAACTGCCTCGGGCTACACCTTC,CAWSPLTASGYTF
TRBV29-1,NA,TRBJ1-3,NA,TGCAGCGTAAGGGGATATGGAAACACCATATATTTT,CSVRGYGNTIYF
TRBV7-9,TRBD2,TRBJ2-7,NA,TGTGCCAGCAGCTTCGGCGGGAGGCCCTACGAGCAGTACTTC,CASSFGGRPYEQYF
TRBV18,TRBD2,TRBJ2-7,NA,TGTGCCAGCTCACGTGGACTAGCGGGAGAGTCCGAGCAGTACTTC,CASSRGLAGESEQYF
TRBV5-1,TRBD2,TRBJ2-3,once,TGCGCCAGCACTCCCTCGGGGGGGACCGTAGATACGCAGTATTTT,CASTPSGGTVDTQYF
TRBV5-6,TRBD2,TRBJ2-2,NA,TGTGCCAGCAGCGTGGGACTAGCGGCCGCAAAGAACACCGGGGAGCTGTTTTTT,CASSVGLAAAKNTGELFF
TRBV9,TRBD2,TRBJ2-1,NA,TGTGCCAGCAGCGGGGGAGGGAGCTCCTACAATGAGCAGTTCTTC,CASSGGGSSYNEQFF
TRBV6-4,NA,TRBJ2-3,few,TGTGCCATCAGGAGGGCACCAGATACGCAGTATTTT,CAIRRAPDTQYF
TRBV4-1,TRBD1,TRBJ2-2,NA,TGCGCCAGCAGCCAAGAGAAGGGGGCTACCACCGGGGAGCTGTTTTTT,CASSQEKGATTGELFF
TRBV30,NA,TRBJ2-2,NA,TGTGCCCAAGGGGGTTGGAACACCGGGGAGCTGTTTTTT,CAQGGWNTGELFF
TRBV5-8,NA,TRBJ1-5,NA,TGTGCCAGCAGCTTCCAGGGGACACCGCCCCAGCATTTT,CASSFQGTPPQHF
TRBV30,NA,TRBJ2-7,NA,TGTGCCTGGAGTCCGACTAGTCGGCACGAGCAGTACTTC,CAWSPTSRHEQYF
TRBV28,TRBD1,TRBJ2-1,NA,TGTGCCAGCAGCCAGGGGGGGACAGGGGACAATGAGCAGTTCTTC,CASSQGGTGDNEQFF
TRBV7-9,TRBD2,TRBJ2-7,NA,TGTGCCAGCAGCCACCCCGCCGGGACTAGCGATGAGCAGTACTTC,CASSHPAGTSDEQYF
TRBV5-1,NA,TRBJ2-3,NA,TGCGCCAGCAGCAGGGGAGATACGCAGTATTTT,CASSRGDTQYF
TRBV6-4,NA,TRBJ2-3,NA,TGTGCCAGCAGTGAACGGCACGGGGCAGATACGCAGTATTTT,CASSERHGADTQYF
TRBV5-4,TRBD2,TRBJ2-3,NA,TGTGCCAGCAGGCTAGCGGGAGTAGGCACAGATACGCAGTATTTT,CASRLAGVGTDTQYF
TRBV28,NA,TRBJ2-1,NA,TGTGCCAGCAGTTCGCGGCAGAATCCCTACAATGAGCAGTTCTTC,CASSSRQNPYNEQFF
TRBV5-4,NA,TRBJ1-1,NA,TGTGCCAGCAGCCCTCGGCCCCGAGCAGGGGATGGGGACACTGAAGCTTTCTTT,CASSPRPRAGDGDTEAFF
TRBV6-5,TRBD2,TRBJ2-3,NA,TGTGCCAGCAGTCGGGACTACCTCACAGATACGCAGTATTTT,CASSRDYLTDTQYF
TRBV4-2,TRBD1,TRBJ1-2,NA,TGTGCCAGCAGCCAGAGAGACAGGGGTAGCTATGGCTACACCTTC,CASSQRDRGSYGYTF
TRBV28,NA,TRBJ2-1,NA,TGTGCCAGCAGCTTCTTCCACAGGGCTGGTGAGCAGTTCTTC,CASSFFHRAGEQFF
TRBV20-1,NA,TRBJ2-7,NA,TGCAGTGCTAGCGCTTCTAGGGAGCAGTACTTC,CSASASREQYF
TRBV29-1,NA,TRBJ2-5,NA,TGCAGCGTTGACAGGGAAGAGACCCAGTACTTC,CSVDREETQYF
TRBV27,NA,TRBJ2-6,NA,TGTGCCAGCAGTTTACAGGGTTACGGGGCCAACGTCCTGACTTTC,CASSLQGYGANVLTF
TRBV13,TRBD2,TRBJ2-3,NA,TGTGCCAGCAGCCCCGGACTAGCGGGCCCCAAAGATACGCAGTATTTT,CASSPGLAGPKDTQYF
TRBV9,NA,TRBJ2-5,NA,TGTGCCAGCAGCGTATCCTACGATGAGACCCAGTACTTC,CASSVSYDETQYF
TRBV6-6,NA,TRBJ2-1,NA,TGTGCCAGCACAGGTTACAATGAGCAGTTCTTC,CASTGYNEQFF
TRBV28,TRBD2,TRBJ2-3,NA,TGTGCCAGCAGTCCCGTTAGCGGGAAATTAGATACGCAGTATTTT,CASSPVSGKLDTQYF
TRBV6-1,NA,TRBJ1-3,once,TGTGCCAGCAGTGCCAGTCTGTCAGGAAACACCATATATTTT,CASSASLSGNTIYF
TRBV9,NA,TRBJ2-3,NA,TGTGCCAGCAGCCAGGGGGGAGGTAGCACAGATACGCAGTATTTT,CASSQGGGSTDTQYF
TRBV10-3,TRBD2,TRBJ2-7,NA,TGTGCCATCAGCTTAGCGGGAGGCCCCTACGAGCAGTACTTC,CAISLAGGPYEQYF
TRBV13,TRBD1,TRBJ2-7,NA,TGTGCCAGCAGCTCCCGTTCCTCCTCAGGGGGAATATACGAGCAGTACTTC,CASSSRSSSGGIYEQYF
TRBV5-1,TRBD2,TRBJ2-1,NA,TGCGCCAGCAGCACTGGACTAGAGGGCGGTGAGCAGTTCTTC,CASSTGLEGGEQFF
TRBV6-4,NA,TRBJ2-6,few,TGTGCCAGCAGTGACTCTAGCTCTGGGGCCAACGTCCTGACTTTC,CASSDSSSGANVLTF
TRBV4-1,NA,TRBJ2-5,NA,TGCGCCAGCAGCCAAGAGGCCAGATCGGAGACCCAGTACTTC,CASSQEARSETQYF
TRBV4-1,NA,TRBJ2-5,NA,TGCGCCAGCAGCCGCCCCCACTTACGTACCATGCAGACCCAGTACTTC,CASSRPHLRTMQTQYF
TRBV4-2,TRBD2,TRBJ2-5,few,TGTGCCAGCAGCCAATACTTAGCGGGAGTGGGCGAGACCCAGTACTTC,CASSQYLAGVGETQYF
TRBV6-1,NA,TRBJ2-7,NA,TGTGCCAGCAGTGGCCCGGAGGAACAGCGCTACGAGCAGTACTTC,CASSGPEEQRYEQYF
TRBV7-7,NA,TRBJ2-2,NA,TGTGCTAGCAGCTTAGGCGGGACCGGGGAGCTGTTTTTT,CASSLGGTGELFF
TRBV5-1,NA,TRBJ1-2,once,TGCGCCAGCCGCGACATCAGGGAAGGATCTGGCTACACCTTC,CASRDIREGSGYTF
TRBV5-1,NA,TRBJ2-1,NA,TGCGCCAGCAGCTTGGGGACAGCCTTCTCCTACAATGAGCAGTTCTTC,CASSLGTAFSYNEQFF
TRBV2,TRBD1,TRBJ2-1,NA,TGTGCCAGCGAGGGGGCCCTCTACAATGAGCAGTTCTTC,CASEGALYNEQFF
TRBV28,NA,TRBJ2-6,NA,TGTGCCAGCAGTTTACAGGGCGCTGGGGCCAACGTCCTGACTTTC,CASSLQGAGANVLTF
TRBV28,TRBD1,TRBJ1-3,NA,TGTGCCAGCAGTTCATACGGACAGGGACGAAACACCATATATTTT,CASSSYGQGRNTIYF
TRBV30,NA,TRBJ1-1,NA,TGTGCCTGGTACCGGACACAGGGCTGGGGTGAAGCTTTCTTT,CAWYRTQGWGEAFF
TRBV7-2,TRBD1,TRBJ2-7,NA,TGTGCCAGCAGTCTATGGGACAGGAGCTCCTACGAGCAGTACTTC,CASSLWDRSSYEQYF